This T cell receptor (beta chain) was sequenced for a study of blood T cell repertoires in COVID-19. Overall study context: The United States, Italy and Spain supplied acute and convalescent COVID-19 samples. Sources were T cells, B-cell-depleted T cells, or PBMCs; the material itself was cDNA or gDNA.

Trimming stripped 3 bases from V and 8 bases from J, with 11 bases between. This CDR3 has 12 residues. Germline V gene data show CDR1 as SGHDT and CDR2 as YYEEEE. Original handling: For nucleated cells, counts were estimated from reference gene primer amplification. Using immunoSEQ multiplex PCR, the repertoire was profiled, and TCRdb retains in-frame clones only, with some absent. V and J calls plus clone size are reproduced from that table; the DNA served to infer D and trimming. The sample carries over 100,000 clones, more than 80% recorded once. The rearrangement joins TRBV5-6 to TRBJ1-2; TRBD1 might be the D (5 bases). The sequence came from a woman aged 55-69 years with acute or convalescent COVID-19. The material sequenced was peripheral blood. DNA for the CDR3: TGTGCCAGCAGCTGGACATCTGGGGGCTACACCTTC. Translated: CASSWTSGGYTF.